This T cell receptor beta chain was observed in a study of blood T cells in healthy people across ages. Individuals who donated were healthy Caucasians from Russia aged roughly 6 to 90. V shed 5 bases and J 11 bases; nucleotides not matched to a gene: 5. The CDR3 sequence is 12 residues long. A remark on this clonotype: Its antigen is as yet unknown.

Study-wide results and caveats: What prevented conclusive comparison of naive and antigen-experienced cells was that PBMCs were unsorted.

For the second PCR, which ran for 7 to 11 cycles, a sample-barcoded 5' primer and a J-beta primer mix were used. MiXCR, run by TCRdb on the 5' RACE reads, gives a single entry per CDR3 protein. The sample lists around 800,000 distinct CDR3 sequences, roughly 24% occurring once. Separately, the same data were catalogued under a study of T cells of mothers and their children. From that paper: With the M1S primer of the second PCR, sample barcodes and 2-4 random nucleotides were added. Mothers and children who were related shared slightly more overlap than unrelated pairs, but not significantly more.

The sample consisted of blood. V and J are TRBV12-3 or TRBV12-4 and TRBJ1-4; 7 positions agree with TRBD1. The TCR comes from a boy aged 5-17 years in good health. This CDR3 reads CASSPGQSKLFF. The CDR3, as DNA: TGTGCCAGCAGTCCGGGACAGAGTAAACTGTTTTTT.